These 17 T cell receptor beta chains share one sample of origin, sequenced in a study of OX40 agonist ivuxolimab in advanced cancers. Some clones are missing from TCRdb's copy, which holds only in-frame ones; the method was immunoSEQ multiplex PCR. Among fewer than 110,000 clones, 91% were seen once, and the ten largest hold 0.95% to 1.5%. The sequences come from CD4+ or CD8+ T cells sorted from blood, collected in a trial of the OX40 agonist ivuxolimab. The receptor set was obtained from an adult with an advanced solid tumor such as melanoma, head and neck, liver or kidney cancer.

V is TRBV5-4 and J is TRBJ2-7, with 10 bases identical to TRBD1. The germline gives CDR1 SGHNT, CDR2 YYREEE (reference sequence). V shed 2 bases, J shed 3 bases, and the junction held 11 bases outside the gene matches. This CDR3 region has 17 residues. This chain's CDR3 is CASSFGTGAQRHYEQYF. In nucleotides, the CDR3 is TGTGCCAGCAGCTTCGGGACAGGGGCCCAACGTCACTACGAGCAGTACTTC.

The rearrangement joins TRBV18 to TRBJ2-7; 8 nucleotides align to TRBD1. V gave up 4 bases and J gave up 6 bases; unmatched junction bases: 8. In germline, CDR1 is KGHSH, CDR2 LQKENI. This CDR3 is built from 14 residues. The CDR3 DNA reads as TGTGCCAGCTCACAACAGGACAGGGATGGCGAGCAGTACTTC. Protein: CASSQQDRDGEQYF.

The chain employs TRBV6-6 and TRBJ1-5; D is ambiguous. The CDR3 is 15 amino acids. Germline V CDR1 and CDR2: MNHNY, SVGAGI (reference sequence). Trimming cost V 8 bases and J 0 bases, with 14 bases left between them. The CDR3 sequence is CASGGRAYSNQPQHF. The CDR3 DNA reads TGTGCCAGCGGAGGGAGGGCATATAGCAATCAGCCCCAGCATTTT.

V and J are TRBV4-2 and TRBJ2-7; 8 bases are a match to TRBD1. V shed 8 bases and J 3 bases; nucleotides not matched to a gene: 9. Germline V lookup: CDR1 LGHNA, CDR2 YNFKEQ. This CDR3 region has 14 residues. The CDR3: CASGTGQEFYEQYF. In DNA, the CDR3 is TGTGCCAGCGGAACGGGACAGGAGTTCTACGAGCAGTACTTC.

V usage is TRBV5-6 and J usage is TRBJ2-1; 10 bases agree with TRBD2. Trimming took 2 bases from V and 1 from J; bases not matched to a gene: 9. From germline, CDR1 is SGHDT and CDR2 YYEEEE. The CDR3 is 18 residues long. The CDR3 sequence is CASSLPLTSGTSYNEQFF. CDR3 sequence (DNA): TGTGCCAGCAGCTTACCCCTAACTAGCGGGACTTCCTACAATGAGCAGTTCTTC.

The V call is TRBV14, the J call TRBJ2-3; TRBD2 matches 8 bases. The germline V gene encodes CDR1 SGHDN and CDR2 FVKESK. This CDR3 has 16 residues. V shed 1 base, J shed 4 bases, and the junction held 7 bases outside the gene matches. The CDR3 region has the DNA TGTGCCAGCAGCCAAGGGGTCGGGAGGGCATCAGATACGCAGTATTTT. Protein: CASSQGVGRASDTQYF.

The V and J genes are TRBV28 and TRBJ2-7, with D hard to call. Germline values: CDR1 MDHEN, CDR2 SYDVKM. The CDR3 is made up of 12 amino acids. V was shortened by 4 bases and J by 4 bases, with 8 bases between the two germline ends. The CDR3 loop reads CASSWKGYEQYF. In nucleotides, the CDR3 is TGTGCCAGCAGTTGGAAGGGATACGAGCAGTACTTC.

The V gene is TRBV5-6, the J gene TRBJ2-5; TRBD1 or TRBD2 may be the D gene (5 bases each). The J call is in doubt because the DNA end fits TRBJ2-7 better. Germline-derived CDR1 and CDR2 are SGHDT and YYEEEE. This CDR3 contains 14 residues. The CDR3 loop reads CASSSVGGTYEQYF. CDR3 sequence (DNA): TGTGCCAGCAGCTCGGTTGGGGGTACCTACGAGCAGTACTTC.

This clone was picked up one time. J is TRBJ2-4 and V is TRBV27, with D possibly called TRBD1 or TRBD2 (6 bases each). Germline-derived CDR1 and CDR2 are MNHEY and SMNVEV (reference sequence). The CDR3 runs 17 residues. The V end was cut by 5 bases, the J end by 1 base, with 18 bases between. CDR3 bases: TGTGCCAGCAGTCCACGTGGAGGGGGGTGGGCCAAAAACATTCAGTACTTC. Residues: CASSPRGGGWAKNIQYF.

This clone appeared a single time. The chain has TRBV7-9 and TRBJ2-5; D is possibly TRBD1 or TRBD2 (5 bases each). The J call is doubtful: the DNA matches TRBJ2-7 better. This CDR3 contains 13 residues. CDR1 and CDR2 from the germline V gene are SEHNR and FQNEAQ (reference sequence). The CDR3 is CASTGTGTYEQYF. The CDR3 DNA reads TGTGCCAGTACCGGGACGGGGACCTACGAGCAGTACTTC.

The rearrangement links TRBV7-9 to TRBJ1-1; tentative D call: TRBD1 (5 bases). With 3 bases removed from V and 0 bases from J, the gap between germline ends came to 8 bases. CDR1 SEHNR and CDR2 FQNEAQ come from the germline V gene (reference sequence). CDR3 length equals 14 residues. CDR3 nucleotide sequence: TGTGCCAGCAGCTTTGGGGCCATGAACACTGAAGCTTTCTTT. It yields the protein CASSFGAMNTEAFF.

V and J are TRBV30 and TRBJ1-2; 8 nucleotides agree with TRBD1. J was trimmed by 6 bases and V by 2 bases; bases with no gene match: 8. Germline CDR1 is GTSNPN and CDR2 is SVGIG (reference sequence). The CDR3 spans 14 residues. The CDR3 loop reads CAWSPDRGLHGYTF. The CDR3 DNA is TGTGCCTGGAGTCCAGACAGGGGTCTTCATGGCTACACCTTC.

The J gene is TRBJ2-1, the V gene TRBV18; 9 positions match TRBD1. The germline V gene has CDR1 KGHSH and CDR2 LQKENI. V trimming: 5 bases; J trimming: 3 bases; junction bases outside the gene matches: 5. This CDR3 comprises 15 residues. CDR3 sequence (DNA): TGTGCCAGCTCATCTTTGGGACAGGGCTACAATGAGCAGTTCTTC. Residues: CASSSLGQGYNEQFF.

Written as DNA, the CDR3 is TGTGCCAGCAGCTTGATTGTGGCCAGGCCTGATCAGCCCCAGCATTTT. This sequence encodes CASSLIVARPDQPQHF. The V call is TRBV5-5, the J call TRBJ1-5; D ambiguous. The CDR3 contains 16 residues. V shed 1 base and J shed 5 bases, with 16 bases lying between them. The germline gives CDR1 SGHKS, CDR2 YYEKEE (reference sequence).

The chain uses TRBV5-1 and TRBJ2-7; D may be TRBD1 or TRBD2 (5 bases each). The length of the CDR3 is 14 residues. The V and J ends lost 0 bases and 4 bases respectively, with 11 bases between them. CDR1 is SGHRS, CDR2 YFSETQ, per germline. The CDR3 DNA follows: TGCGCCAGCAGCTTGGAAGGGACCTCATACGAGCAGTACTTC. Translated: CASSLEGTSYEQYF. The full variable domain, completed using reference TRBV5-1 and TRBJ2-7, is KAGVTQTPRYLIKTRGQQVTLSCSPISGHRSVSWYQQTPGQGLQFLFEYFSETQRNKGNFPGRFSGRQFSNSRSEMNVSTLELGDSALYLCASSLEGTSYEQYFGPGTRLTVT.

In the case of this clone: The junction departs from germline at one end; a sequencing error may be responsible. This chain connects TRBV9 to TRBJ2-1; D perhaps matches TRBD2 (6 bases). The CDR3 is 15 residues long. CDR1 and CDR2 (germline): SGDLS, YYNGEE. The CDR3 sequence: CASSPISGAYNEQFF. The CDR3 nucleotides are TGTGCCAGCAGCCCTATCTCGGGAGCCTATAATGAGCAGTTCTTC.

This chain uses TRBV28 with TRBJ2-2; D is uncertain. Between the trimmed V and J ends, which lost 6 bases and 9 bases, there was a span of 20 bases. The CDR3 extends over 15 amino acids. Germline V lookup: CDR1 MDHEN, CDR2 SYDVKM. DNA for the CDR3: TGTGCCAGCAGCCCCTACTCCGACAACCACCGGGAGCTGTTTTTT. It codes for CASSPYSDNHRELFF.